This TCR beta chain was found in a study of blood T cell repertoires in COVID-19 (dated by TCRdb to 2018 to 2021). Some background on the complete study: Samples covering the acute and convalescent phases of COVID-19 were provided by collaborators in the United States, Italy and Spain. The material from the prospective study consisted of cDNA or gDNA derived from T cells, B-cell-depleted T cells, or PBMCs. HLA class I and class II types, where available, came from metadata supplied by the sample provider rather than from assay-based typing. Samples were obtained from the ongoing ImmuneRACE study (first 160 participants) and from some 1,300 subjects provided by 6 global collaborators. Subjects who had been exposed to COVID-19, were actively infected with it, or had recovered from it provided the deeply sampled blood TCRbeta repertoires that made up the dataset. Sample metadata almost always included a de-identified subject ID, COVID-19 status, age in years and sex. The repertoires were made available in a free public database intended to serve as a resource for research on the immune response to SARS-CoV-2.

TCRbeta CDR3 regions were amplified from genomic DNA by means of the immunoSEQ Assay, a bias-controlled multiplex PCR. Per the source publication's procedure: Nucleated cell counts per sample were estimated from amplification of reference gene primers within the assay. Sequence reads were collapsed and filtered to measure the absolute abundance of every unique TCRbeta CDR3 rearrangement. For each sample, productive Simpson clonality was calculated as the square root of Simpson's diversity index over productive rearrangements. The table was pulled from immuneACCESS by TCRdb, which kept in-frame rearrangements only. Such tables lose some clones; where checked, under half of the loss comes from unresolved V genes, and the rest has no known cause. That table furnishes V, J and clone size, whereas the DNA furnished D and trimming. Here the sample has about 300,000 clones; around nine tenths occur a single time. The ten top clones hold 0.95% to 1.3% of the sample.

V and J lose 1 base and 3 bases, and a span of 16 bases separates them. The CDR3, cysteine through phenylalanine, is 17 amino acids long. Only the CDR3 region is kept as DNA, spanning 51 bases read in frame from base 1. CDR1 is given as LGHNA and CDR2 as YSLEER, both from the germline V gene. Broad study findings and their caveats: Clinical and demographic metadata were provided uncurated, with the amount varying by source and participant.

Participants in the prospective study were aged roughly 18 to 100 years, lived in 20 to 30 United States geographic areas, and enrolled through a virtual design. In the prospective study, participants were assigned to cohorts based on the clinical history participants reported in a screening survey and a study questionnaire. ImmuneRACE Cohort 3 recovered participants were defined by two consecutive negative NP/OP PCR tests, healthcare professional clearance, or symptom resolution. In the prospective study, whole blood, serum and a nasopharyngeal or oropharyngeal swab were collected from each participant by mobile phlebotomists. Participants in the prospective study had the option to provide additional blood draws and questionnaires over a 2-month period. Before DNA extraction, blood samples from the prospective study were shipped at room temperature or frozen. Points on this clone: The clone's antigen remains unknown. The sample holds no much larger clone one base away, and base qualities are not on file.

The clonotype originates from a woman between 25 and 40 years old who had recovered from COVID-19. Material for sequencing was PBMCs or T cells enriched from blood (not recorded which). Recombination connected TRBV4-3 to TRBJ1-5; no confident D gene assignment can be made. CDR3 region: CASSQVADGLNNQPQHF. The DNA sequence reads TGCGCCAGCAGCCAAGTAGCTGACGGATTGAACAATCAGCCCCAGCATTTT.